The rows below give T cell receptor beta chains drawn from one sample of a study of shared T cell receptors in the human thymus. Sequencing used immunoSEQ multiplex PCR; TCRdb keeps in-frame clones, though not all of them. This sample yields roughly 410,000 clones, of which roughly 94% are seen a single time; 0.015% to 0.025% belongs to the top ten. The sample taken for sequencing was thymocytes. These receptors came from a human donor. Both conserved end residues are part of each CDR3. D genes are given only for firm matches. Clone sizes are given selectively: once, few, many, or a class where the clone is expanded.

j_call: TRBJ2-7
clone_size: NA
d_call: TRBD1
v_call: TRBV4-2
cdr3_aa: CASSRGQGADEQYF
cdr3_nt: TGTGCCAGCAGTCGGGGACAGGGGGCGGACGAGCAGTACTTC

j_call: TRBJ2-7
clone_size: NA
d_call: NA
v_call: TRBV7-2
cdr3_aa: CASSPRGGASGGNYEQYF
cdr3_nt: TGTGCCAGCAGCCCTAGAGGGGGCGCGTCGGGAGGGAACTACGAGCAGTACTTC

j_call: TRBJ2-1
clone_size: NA
d_call: TRBD2
v_call: TRBV27
cdr3_aa: CASTSGTSRRNEQFF
cdr3_nt: TGTGCCAGCACATCCGGGACTAGTAGGCGCAATGAGCAGTTCTTC

j_call: TRBJ1-2
clone_size: NA
d_call: NA
v_call: TRBV28
cdr3_aa: CASNSDGRIYGYTF
cdr3_nt: TGTGCCAGCAACTCCGACGGCCGAATCTATGGCTACACCTTC

j_call: TRBJ2-7
clone_size: NA
d_call: TRBD2
v_call: TRBV7-2
cdr3_aa: CASSLPGLAPPGVYYEQYF
cdr3_nt: TGTGCCAGCAGCTTACCGGGACTAGCCCCGCCAGGGGTATACTACGAGCAGTACTTC

j_call: TRBJ1-5
clone_size: NA
d_call: NA
v_call: TRBV14
cdr3_aa: CASSQERKGLNSNQPQHF
cdr3_nt: TGTGCCAGCAGCCAAGAGAGGAAGGGGCTTAATAGCAATCAGCCCCAGCATTTT

j_call: TRBJ1-5
clone_size: NA
d_call: NA
v_call: TRBV19
cdr3_aa: CAIGTSPNQPQHF
cdr3_nt: TGTGCCATAGGGACATCACCCAATCAGCCCCAGCATTTT

j_call: TRBJ2-3
clone_size: NA
d_call: TRBD1
v_call: TRBV6-4
cdr3_aa: CASSDPDRALGPDTQYF
cdr3_nt: TGTGCCAGCAGTGACCCGGACAGGGCCCTCGGTCCAGATACGCAGTATTTT

j_call: TRBJ1-2
clone_size: NA
d_call: NA
v_call: TRBV30
cdr3_aa: CAWSAQLRSLYTF
cdr3_nt: TGTGCCTGGAGCGCCCAGTTGAGAAGCCTCTACACCTTC

j_call: TRBJ1-5
clone_size: NA
d_call: NA
v_call: TRBV5-5
cdr3_aa: CASSLLMGPQPQHF
cdr3_nt: TGTGCCAGCAGCTTGCTTATGGGACCCCAGCCCCAGCATTTT

j_call: TRBJ1-1
clone_size: NA
d_call: NA
v_call: TRBV28
cdr3_aa: CASSLRRRNSYTEAFF
cdr3_nt: TGTGCCAGCAGCCTCAGGAGACGGAACAGCTACACTGAAGCTTTCTTT

j_call: TRBJ1-1
clone_size: NA
d_call: NA
v_call: TRBV5-1
cdr3_aa: CASSSTKGGPNTEAFF
cdr3_nt: TGCGCCAGCAGCTCAACAAAGGGGGGCCCGAACACTGAAGCTTTCTTT

j_call: TRBJ1-1
clone_size: NA
d_call: TRBD1
v_call: TRBV10-2
cdr3_aa: CASSEQIPGGAGANTEAFF
cdr3_nt: TGCGCCAGCAGTGAGCAAATCCCAGGGGGGGCGGGGGCGAACACTGAAGCTTTCTTT

j_call: TRBJ2-1
clone_size: NA
d_call: NA
v_call: TRBV30
cdr3_aa: CATGWATSGNEQFF
cdr3_nt: TGTGCCACTGGATGGGCGACTAGTGGCAATGAGCAGTTCTTC

j_call: TRBJ2-1
clone_size: NA
d_call: NA
v_call: TRBV6-6
cdr3_aa: CASSYSSATTHNEQFF
cdr3_nt: TGTGCCAGCAGTTACTCGTCAGCGACGACCCACAATGAGCAGTTCTTC

j_call: TRBJ1-4
clone_size: once
d_call: NA
v_call: TRBV5-1
cdr3_aa: CASSFNEKLFF
cdr3_nt: TGCGCCAGCAGCTTCAATGAAAAACTGTTTTTT

j_call: TRBJ2-3
clone_size: NA
d_call: TRBD1
v_call: TRBV13
cdr3_aa: CASSAPGDRGVTRIPEGVLDTQYF
cdr3_nt: TGTGCCAGCAGCGCCCCAGGGGACAGGGGGGTGACCAGGATACCAGAGGGAGTTTTGGATACGCAGTATTTT

j_call: TRBJ2-7
clone_size: NA
d_call: NA
v_call: TRBV20-1
cdr3_aa: CSSPRAAEQYF
cdr3_nt: TGCAGTTCACCCCGGGCCGCCGAGCAGTACTTC

j_call: TRBJ1-1
clone_size: NA
d_call: NA
v_call: TRBV5-4
cdr3_aa: CASSCFTGNTEAFF
cdr3_nt: TGTGCCAGCAGTTGCTTCACCGGGAACACTGAAGCTTTCTTT

j_call: TRBJ1-2
clone_size: NA
d_call: TRBD1
v_call: TRBV7-9
cdr3_aa: CASSLAQILKGTGGGYTF
cdr3_nt: TGTGCCAGCAGCTTAGCCCAAATCCTAAAAGGGACAGGGGGTGGCTACACCTTC

j_call: TRBJ2-2
clone_size: NA
d_call: NA
v_call: TRBV30
cdr3_aa: CACLLNRGQNTGELFF
cdr3_nt: TGTGCCTGTCTCCTAAATAGGGGACAGAACACCGGGGAGCTGTTTTTT

j_call: TRBJ2-3
clone_size: NA
d_call: TRBD1
v_call: TRBV5-1
cdr3_aa: CASRLGQNTDTQYF
cdr3_nt: TGCGCCAGCAGGCTGGGACAGAACACAGATACGCAGTATTTT

j_call: TRBJ2-7
clone_size: NA
d_call: NA
v_call: TRBV5-5
cdr3_aa: CASRRGGSPTYEQYF
cdr3_nt: TGTGCCAGCAGGAGGGGGGGATCCCCAACCTACGAGCAGTACTTC

j_call: TRBJ2-7
clone_size: NA
d_call: NA
v_call: TRBV4-1
cdr3_aa: CASSPTNRVLNEQYF
cdr3_nt: TGCGCCAGCAGCCCTACGAACAGGGTTCTCAACGAGCAGTACTTC

j_call: TRBJ2-7
clone_size: NA
d_call: NA
v_call: TRBV6-1
cdr3_aa: CASNERTYEQYF
cdr3_nt: TGTGCCAGCAATGAGAGGACCTACGAGCAGTACTTC

j_call: TRBJ2-1
clone_size: NA
d_call: TRBD1
v_call: TRBV15
cdr3_aa: CATSRDHNLRDRGNEQFF
cdr3_nt: TGTGCCACCAGCAGAGACCACAACCTACGGGACAGGGGAAATGAGCAGTTCTTC

j_call: TRBJ1-2
clone_size: once
d_call: NA
v_call: TRBV10-3
cdr3_aa: CAISESRSPGVKTNYGYTF
cdr3_nt: TGTGCCATCAGTGAGTCAAGGTCGCCAGGAGTTAAGACTAACTATGGCTACACCTTC

j_call: TRBJ1-2
clone_size: NA
d_call: NA
v_call: TRBV7-9
cdr3_aa: CASSPPPQAQGANYGYTF
cdr3_nt: TGTGCCAGCAGCCCTCCCCCGCAGGCGCAGGGAGCTAACTATGGCTACACCTTC

j_call: TRBJ2-1
clone_size: NA
d_call: NA
v_call: TRBV19
cdr3_aa: CASRATSGSSYNEQFF
cdr3_nt: TGTGCCAGTAGGGCCACCAGCGGAAGCTCCTACAATGAGCAGTTCTTC

j_call: TRBJ2-5
clone_size: NA
d_call: TRBD2
v_call: TRBV18
cdr3_aa: CASSPPRRLAQQETQYF
cdr3_nt: TGTGCCAGCTCACCACCAAGGAGACTAGCCCAACAAGAGACCCAGTACTTC

j_call: TRBJ1-1
clone_size: NA
d_call: TRBD1
v_call: TRBV7-6
cdr3_aa: CASSLDQGTGIEAFF
cdr3_nt: TGTGCCAGCAGCTTAGACCAAGGGACAGGGATTGAAGCTTTCTTT

j_call: TRBJ2-2
clone_size: NA
d_call: NA
v_call: TRBV7-2
cdr3_aa: CASSDDVPEYPPGELFF
cdr3_nt: TGTGCCAGCAGCGACGATGTTCCCGAATACCCCCCCGGGGAGCTGTTTTTT

j_call: TRBJ2-1
clone_size: NA
d_call: TRBD2
v_call: TRBV10-3
cdr3_aa: CAISERSGTSNEQFF
cdr3_nt: TGTGCCATCAGTGAGCGTTCCGGGACTAGCAATGAGCAGTTCTTC

j_call: TRBJ2-3
clone_size: NA
d_call: NA
v_call: TRBV5-1
cdr3_aa: CASSLVGERPTDTQYF
cdr3_nt: TGCGCCAGCAGCTTAGTTGGGGAGAGGCCCACAGATACGCAGTATTTT

j_call: TRBJ2-3
clone_size: NA
d_call: NA
v_call: TRBV5-4
cdr3_aa: CASSLVSYGGVSDTQYF
cdr3_nt: TGTGCCAGCAGCTTAGTGTCTTACGGGGGCGTATCAGATACGCAGTATTTT

j_call: TRBJ1-2
clone_size: NA
d_call: TRBD1
v_call: TRBV10-2
cdr3_aa: CASLQGDYGYTF
cdr3_nt: TGCGCCAGCCTCCAGGGGGACTATGGCTACACCTTC

j_call: TRBJ2-7
clone_size: NA
d_call: NA
v_call: TRBV7-2
cdr3_aa: CASSLLWPRVAYEQYF
cdr3_nt: TGTGCCAGCAGCTTATTATGGCCTAGGGTAGCCTACGAGCAGTACTTC

j_call: TRBJ2-7
clone_size: NA
d_call: TRBD1
v_call: TRBV7-9
cdr3_aa: CASRDRGLNEQYF
cdr3_nt: TGTGCCAGCAGGGACAGGGGTCTCAACGAGCAGTACTTC

j_call: TRBJ1-4
clone_size: NA
d_call: TRBD1
v_call: TRBV6-1
cdr3_aa: CASIPDRAGEKLFF
cdr3_nt: TGTGCCAGCATCCCGGACAGGGCGGGTGAAAAACTGTTTTTT

j_call: TRBJ2-3
clone_size: once
d_call: TRBD2
v_call: TRBV9
cdr3_aa: CASSVRLAGTSGADTQYF
cdr3_nt: TGTGCCAGCAGCGTGAGACTAGCGGGAACCTCGGGGGCAGATACGCAGTATTTT

j_call: TRBJ1-4
clone_size: NA
d_call: NA
v_call: TRBV6-1
cdr3_aa: CASSEAMGGENEKLFF
cdr3_nt: TGTGCCAGCAGTGAAGCTATGGGGGGGGAGAATGAAAAACTGTTTTTT

j_call: TRBJ1-1
clone_size: NA
d_call: NA
v_call: TRBV5-1
cdr3_aa: CASSLEEGTKNTEAFF
cdr3_nt: TGCGCCAGCAGCTTGGAAGAGGGGACAAAGAACACTGAAGCTTTCTTT

j_call: TRBJ2-7
clone_size: NA
d_call: NA
v_call: TRBV7-6
cdr3_aa: CASSQGPYYEQYF
cdr3_nt: TGTGCCAGCAGCCAAGGTCCCTATTACGAGCAGTACTTC

j_call: TRBJ1-1
clone_size: NA
d_call: TRBD1
v_call: TRBV6-1
cdr3_aa: CASCQQGAPNTEAFF
cdr3_nt: TGTGCCAGCTGCCAACAGGGGGCGCCGAACACTGAAGCTTTCTTT

j_call: TRBJ2-7
clone_size: NA
d_call: TRBD1
v_call: TRBV28
cdr3_aa: CASSFTGTGAPYWDEQYF
cdr3_nt: TGTGCCAGCAGTTTTACCGGGACAGGGGCGCCCTATTGGGACGAGCAGTACTTC

j_call: TRBJ2-7
clone_size: NA
d_call: NA
v_call: TRBV4-3
cdr3_aa: CASSQGRWDKPGYEQYF
cdr3_nt: TGCGCCAGCAGCCAAGGAAGGTGGGACAAGCCAGGGTACGAGCAGTACTTC